The present T cell receptor (beta chain) was sequenced within a study of T-cell reconstitution after alpha-beta-depleted transplantation in children. The study's findings and limits: It was newly produced T cells that mostly accounted for T-cell counts and diversity one year after transplant. Where alpha-beta T cells came from about two months after transplant was reportedly several hundred expanded graft clones. From surviving recipient T cells and thymic progenitors came the high day-60 TCRbeta diversity observed in some patients.

Researchers prepared the TCRbeta library using unique molecular identifiers, the study reports. MiXCR was run by TCRdb on the PCR reads, yielding one entry per CDR3 protein. The data contain 600,000 or so distinct CDR3 sequences, under 25% of them seen just once; the ten biggest clones take up less than 15%. Comment on this clonotype: Its specificity is not known.

Sequences were derived from PBMCs, mostly from graft donor cells, sampled 360 days after TCRalphabeta/CD19-depleted stem cell transplant. This receptor was obtained from a boy under two years old who had a stem cell transplant for acute myeloid leukemia, so the T cells may come from the graft donor.

The CDR3 region has the DNA TGTGCCAGCAGCTTAACGGGTACGGTTGAGACCCAGTACTTC. Its translation is CASSLTGTVETQYF. V and J are TRBV7-3 and TRBJ2-5, with unresolved D. The CDR3 runs 14 residues. Trimming pared 0 bases from V and 5 bases from J, leaving 10 bases between. CDR1 is SGHTA, CDR2 FQGTGA, per germline. The variable domain in full, completed from reference TRBV7-3 and TRBJ2-5, reads GAGVSQTPSNKVTEKGKYVELRCDPISGHTALYWYRQSLGQGPEFLIYFQGTGAADDSGLPNDRFFAVRPEGSVSTLKIQRTERGDSAVYLCASSLTGTVETQYFGPGTRLLVL.